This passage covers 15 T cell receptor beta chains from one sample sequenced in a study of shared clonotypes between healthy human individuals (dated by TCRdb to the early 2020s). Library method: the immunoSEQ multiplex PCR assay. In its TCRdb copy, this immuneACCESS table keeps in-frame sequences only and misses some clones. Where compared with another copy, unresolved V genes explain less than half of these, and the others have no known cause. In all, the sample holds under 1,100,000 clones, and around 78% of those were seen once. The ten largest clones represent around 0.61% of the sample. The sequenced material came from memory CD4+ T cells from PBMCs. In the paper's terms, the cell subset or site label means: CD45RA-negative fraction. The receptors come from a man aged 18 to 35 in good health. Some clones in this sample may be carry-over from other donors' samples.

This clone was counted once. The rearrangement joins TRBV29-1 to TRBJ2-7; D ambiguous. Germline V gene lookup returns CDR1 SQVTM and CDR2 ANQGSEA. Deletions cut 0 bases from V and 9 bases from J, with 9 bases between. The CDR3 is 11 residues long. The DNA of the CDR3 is TGCAGCGTTGAAGATCGGGCGAGGCAGTACTTC. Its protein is CSVEDRARQYF.

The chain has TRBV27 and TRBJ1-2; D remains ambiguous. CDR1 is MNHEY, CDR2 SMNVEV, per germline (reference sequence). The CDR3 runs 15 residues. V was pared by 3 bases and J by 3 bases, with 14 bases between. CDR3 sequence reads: CASSFNGVPDYGYTF. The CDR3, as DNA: TGTGCCAGCAGTTTCAACGGGGTTCCGGACTATGGCTACACCTTC.

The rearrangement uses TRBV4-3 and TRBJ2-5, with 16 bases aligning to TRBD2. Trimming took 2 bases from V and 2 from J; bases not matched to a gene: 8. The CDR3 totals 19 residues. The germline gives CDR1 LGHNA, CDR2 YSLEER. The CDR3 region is CASSQSRRGLAGGQETQYF. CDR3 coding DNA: TGCGCCAGCAGCCAATCGCGGCGGGGACTAGCGGGAGGGCAAGAGACCCAGTACTTC.

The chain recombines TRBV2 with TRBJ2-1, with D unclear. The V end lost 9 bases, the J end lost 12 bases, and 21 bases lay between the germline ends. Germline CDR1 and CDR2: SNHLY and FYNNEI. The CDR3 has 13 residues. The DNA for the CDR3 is TGTGCCAGATCCCTGTCTGTTGGGTCGGGGCAGTTCTTC. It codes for CARSLSVGSGQFF.

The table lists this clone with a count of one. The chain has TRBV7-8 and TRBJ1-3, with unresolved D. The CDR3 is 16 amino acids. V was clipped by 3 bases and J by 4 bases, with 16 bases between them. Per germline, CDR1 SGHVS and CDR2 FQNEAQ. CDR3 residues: CASSFEGAITGNTIYF. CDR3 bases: TGTGCCAGCAGCTTCGAGGGCGCTATTACCGGAAACACCATATATTTT.

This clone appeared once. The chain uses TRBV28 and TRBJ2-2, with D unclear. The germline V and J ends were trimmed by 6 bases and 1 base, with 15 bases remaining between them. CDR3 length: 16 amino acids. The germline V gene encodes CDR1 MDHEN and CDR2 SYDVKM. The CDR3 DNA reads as TGTGCCAGCAGCTACAACCTAGGGCTGAACACCGGGGAGCTGTTTTTT. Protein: CASSYNLGLNTGELFF.

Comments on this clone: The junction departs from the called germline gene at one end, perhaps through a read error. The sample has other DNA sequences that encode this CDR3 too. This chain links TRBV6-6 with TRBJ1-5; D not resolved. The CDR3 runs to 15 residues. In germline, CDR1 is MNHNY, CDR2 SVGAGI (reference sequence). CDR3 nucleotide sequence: TGTGCCACCCGTCGGGGTTTACCTAGCAACCAGCCCCAGCATTTT. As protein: CATRRGLPSNQPQHF.

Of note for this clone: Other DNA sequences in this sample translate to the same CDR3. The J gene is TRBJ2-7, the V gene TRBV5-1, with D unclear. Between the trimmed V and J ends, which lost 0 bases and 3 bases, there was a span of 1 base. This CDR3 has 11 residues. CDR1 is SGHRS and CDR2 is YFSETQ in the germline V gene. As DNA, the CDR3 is TGCGCCAGCAGCTTGGGCTACGAGCAGTACTTC. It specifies CASSLGYEQYF.

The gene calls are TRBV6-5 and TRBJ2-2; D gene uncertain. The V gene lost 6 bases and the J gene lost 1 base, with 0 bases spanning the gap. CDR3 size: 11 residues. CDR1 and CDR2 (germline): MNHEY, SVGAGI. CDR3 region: CASRNTGELFF. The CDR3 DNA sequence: TGTGCCAGCAGGAACACCGGGGAGCTGTTTTTT.

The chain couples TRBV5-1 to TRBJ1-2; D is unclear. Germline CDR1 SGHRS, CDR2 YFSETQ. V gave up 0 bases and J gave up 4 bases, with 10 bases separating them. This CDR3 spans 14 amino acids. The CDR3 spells CASSLGIDSYGYTF. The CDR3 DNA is TGCGCCAGCAGCTTGGGGATAGACTCCTATGGCTACACCTTC.

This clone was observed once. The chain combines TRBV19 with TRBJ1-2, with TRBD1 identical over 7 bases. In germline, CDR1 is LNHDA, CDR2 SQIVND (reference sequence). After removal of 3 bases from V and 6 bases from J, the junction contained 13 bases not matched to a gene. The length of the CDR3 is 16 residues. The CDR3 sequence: CASSIQKGAIKDGYTF. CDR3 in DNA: TGTGCCAGTAGTATTCAAAAGGGGGCTATAAAGGATGGCTACACCTTC.

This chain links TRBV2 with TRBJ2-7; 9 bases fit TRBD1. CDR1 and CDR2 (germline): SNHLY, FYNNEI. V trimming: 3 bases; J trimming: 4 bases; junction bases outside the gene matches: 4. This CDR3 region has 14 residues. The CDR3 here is CASSEGTGMYEQYF. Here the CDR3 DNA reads TGTGCCAGCAGTGAGGGGACAGGGATGTACGAGCAGTACTTC.

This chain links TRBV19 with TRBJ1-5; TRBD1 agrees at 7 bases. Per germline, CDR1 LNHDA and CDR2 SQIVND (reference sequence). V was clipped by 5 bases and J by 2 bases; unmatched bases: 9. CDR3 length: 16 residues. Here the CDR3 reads CASSGMTGTGNQPQHF. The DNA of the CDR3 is TGTGCCAGTAGTGGGATGACAGGGACGGGCAATCAGCCCCAGCATTTT. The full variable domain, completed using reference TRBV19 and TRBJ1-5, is DGGITQSPKYLFRKEGQNVTLSCEQNLNHDAMYWYRQDPGQGLRLIYYSQIVNDFQKGDIAEGYSVSREKKESFPLTVTSAQKNPTAFYLCASSGMTGTGNQPQHFGDGTRLSIL.

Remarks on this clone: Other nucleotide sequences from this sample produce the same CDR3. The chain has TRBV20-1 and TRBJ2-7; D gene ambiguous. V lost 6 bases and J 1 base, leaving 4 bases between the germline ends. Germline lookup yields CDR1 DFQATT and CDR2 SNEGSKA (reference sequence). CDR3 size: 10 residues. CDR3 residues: CSAGSYEQYF. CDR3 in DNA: TGCAGTGCGGGGTCCTACGAGCAGTACTTC.

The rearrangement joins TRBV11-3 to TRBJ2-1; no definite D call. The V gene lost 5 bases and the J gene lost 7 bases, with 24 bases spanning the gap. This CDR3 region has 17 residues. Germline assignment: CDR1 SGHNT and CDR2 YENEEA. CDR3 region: CASSRTHLGSSTNEQFF. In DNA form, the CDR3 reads TGTGCCAGCAGCCGGACGCACTTAGGGTCCTCCACAAATGAGCAGTTCTTC.